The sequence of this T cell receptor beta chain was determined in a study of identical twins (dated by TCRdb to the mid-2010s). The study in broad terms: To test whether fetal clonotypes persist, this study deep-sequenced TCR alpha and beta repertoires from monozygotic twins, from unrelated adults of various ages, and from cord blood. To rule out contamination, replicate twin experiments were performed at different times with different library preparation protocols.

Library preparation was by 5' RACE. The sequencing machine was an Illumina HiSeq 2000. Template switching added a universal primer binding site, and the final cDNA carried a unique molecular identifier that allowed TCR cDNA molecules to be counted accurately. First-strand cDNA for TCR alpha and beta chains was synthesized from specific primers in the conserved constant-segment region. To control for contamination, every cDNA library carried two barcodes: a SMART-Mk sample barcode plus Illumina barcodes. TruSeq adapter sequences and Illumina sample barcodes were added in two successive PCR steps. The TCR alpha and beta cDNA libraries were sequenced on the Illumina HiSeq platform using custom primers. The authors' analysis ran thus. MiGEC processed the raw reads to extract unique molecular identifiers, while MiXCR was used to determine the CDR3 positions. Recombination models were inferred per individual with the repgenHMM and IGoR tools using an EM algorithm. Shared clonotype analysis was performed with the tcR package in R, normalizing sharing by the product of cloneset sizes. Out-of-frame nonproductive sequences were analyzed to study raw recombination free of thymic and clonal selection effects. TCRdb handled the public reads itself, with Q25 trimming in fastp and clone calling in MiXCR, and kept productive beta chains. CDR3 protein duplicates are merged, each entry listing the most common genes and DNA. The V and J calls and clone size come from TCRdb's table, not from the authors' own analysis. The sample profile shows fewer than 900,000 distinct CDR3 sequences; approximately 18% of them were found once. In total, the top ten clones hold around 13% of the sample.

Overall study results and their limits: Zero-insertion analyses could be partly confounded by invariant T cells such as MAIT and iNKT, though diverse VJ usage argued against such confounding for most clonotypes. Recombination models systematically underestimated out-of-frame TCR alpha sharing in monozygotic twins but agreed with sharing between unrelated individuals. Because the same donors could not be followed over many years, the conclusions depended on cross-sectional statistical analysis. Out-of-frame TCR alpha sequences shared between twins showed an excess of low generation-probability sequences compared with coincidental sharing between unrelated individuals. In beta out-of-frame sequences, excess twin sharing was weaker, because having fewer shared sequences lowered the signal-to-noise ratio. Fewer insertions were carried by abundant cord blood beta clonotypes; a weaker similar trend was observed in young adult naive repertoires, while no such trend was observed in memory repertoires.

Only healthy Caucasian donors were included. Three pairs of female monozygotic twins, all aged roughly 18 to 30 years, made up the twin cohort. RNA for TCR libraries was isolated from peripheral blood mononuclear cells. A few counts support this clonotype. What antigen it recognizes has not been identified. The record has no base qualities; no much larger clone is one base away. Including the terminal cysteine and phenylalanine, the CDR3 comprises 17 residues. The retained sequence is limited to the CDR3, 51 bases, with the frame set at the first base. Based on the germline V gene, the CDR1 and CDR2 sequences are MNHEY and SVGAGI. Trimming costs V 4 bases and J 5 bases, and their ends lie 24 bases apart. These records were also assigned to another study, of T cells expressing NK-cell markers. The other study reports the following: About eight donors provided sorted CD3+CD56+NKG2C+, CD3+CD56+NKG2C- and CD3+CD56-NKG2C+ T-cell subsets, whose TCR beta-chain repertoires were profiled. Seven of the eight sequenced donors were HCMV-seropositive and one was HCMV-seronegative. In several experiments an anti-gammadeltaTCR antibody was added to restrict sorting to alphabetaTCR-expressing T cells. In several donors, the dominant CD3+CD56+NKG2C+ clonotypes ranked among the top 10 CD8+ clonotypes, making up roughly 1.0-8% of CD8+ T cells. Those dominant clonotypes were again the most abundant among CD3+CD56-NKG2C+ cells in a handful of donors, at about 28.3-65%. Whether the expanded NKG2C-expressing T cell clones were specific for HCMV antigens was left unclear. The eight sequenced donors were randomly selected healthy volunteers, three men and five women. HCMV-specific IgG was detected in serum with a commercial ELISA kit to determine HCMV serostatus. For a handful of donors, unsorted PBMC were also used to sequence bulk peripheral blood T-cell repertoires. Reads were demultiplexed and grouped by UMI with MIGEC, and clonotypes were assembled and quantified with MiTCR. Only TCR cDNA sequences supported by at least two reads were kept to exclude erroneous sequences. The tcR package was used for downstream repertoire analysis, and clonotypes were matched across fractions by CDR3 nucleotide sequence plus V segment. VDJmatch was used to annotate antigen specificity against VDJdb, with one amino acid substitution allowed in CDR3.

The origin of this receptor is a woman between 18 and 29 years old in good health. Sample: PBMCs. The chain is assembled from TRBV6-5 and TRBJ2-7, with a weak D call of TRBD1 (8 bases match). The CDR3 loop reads CASSSTTGGLTFHEQYF. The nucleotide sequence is TGTGCCAGCAGTTCGACAACAGGGGGACTAACATTCCACGAGCAGTACTTC.